Sequencing of this T cell receptor beta chain was carried out in a study of T cells after yellow fever vaccination. TCRdb reprocessed the 5' RACE reads via MiXCR and lists one record per CDR3 protein. The repertoire consists of 500,000 to 650,000 distinct CDR3 sequences, with about 12% occurring once and the leading ten covering about 15%. The J segment lost 2 bases and the V segment lost 2 bases, leaving 3 bases of the junction unmatched. The CDR3 has 14 residues. In germline, CDR1 is SGHNT, CDR2 YYREEE (reference sequence). The sequences come from PBMCs, collected on the day of the yellow fever booster vaccination. This TCR was recovered from a man under 40 who received the YFV17D yellow fever vaccine. This chain connects TRBV5-4 to TRBJ2-7, with TRBD1 identical over 8 bases. The CDR3 reads CASSFFRGPYEQYF. The DNA of the CDR3 is TGTGCCAGCAGCTTTTTCAGGGGGCCCTACGAGCAGTACTTC.